This T cell receptor (beta chain) was sequenced during a study of CD8 T cells in ankylosing spondylitis. General study results and limits: Disease-linked clones reportedly showed significant enrichment in matched ankylosing spondylitis synovial fluid.

TCRdb re-called the 5' RACE reads with MiXCR, one entry per CDR3 protein. Of 200,000 to 300,000 distinct CDR3 sequences in the sample, around 9.2% were seen once. This CDR3 comprises 15 residues. A remark on this clonotype: The antigen is undetermined.

This chain links TRBV21-1 with TRBJ2-5; the D call of TRBD1 is as the table states it, not checked on the DNA. TRBV21-1 is reported as a pseudogene. This TCR was sampled from a male donor with ankylosing spondylitis or in good health (not recorded which). The sample was blood, either unsorted or a sorted T cell fraction (not recorded which). The CDR3 DNA reads as TGTGCCAGCAGCGGACAGACAGGGATGGTAGAGACCCAGTACTTC. Translated, it gives CASSGQTGMVETQYF.